Each of the 30 T cell receptor beta chains below was sequenced from the same sample in a study of lymphopenia after photon versus proton radiotherapy. The method was immunoSEQ multiplex PCR; TCRdb's version includes in-frame clones alone and lacks a portion of them. The data hold 25,000 to 35,000 clones, with roughly 88% observed a single time. The sample consisted of peripheral blood, taken from a patient treated with photon-based radiotherapy. These receptors were collected from a woman in her fifties or sixties with pancreatic cancer.

V usage is TRBV7-2 and J usage is TRBJ2-2; TRBD2 agrees at 8 bases. The trim removed 4 bases at V and 7 bases at J, leaving 8 bases unmatched. Looked up from germline, CDR1 is SGHTA and CDR2 is FQGNSA. This CDR3 contains 15 residues. The chain's CDR3 is CASSSDGRDGGELFF. The CDR3 DNA sequence: TGTGCCAGCAGCTCCGACGGGAGGGATGGCGGGGAGCTGTTTTTT.

This chain links TRBV6-6 with TRBJ1-1; 7 nucleotides agree with TRBD1. The CDR3 covers 14 residues. With 6 bases clipped from V and 0 bases from J, the junction kept 4 bases outside the gene matches. Germline lookup yields CDR1 MNHNY and CDR2 SVGAGI (reference sequence). The CDR3 DNA is TGTGCCAGCAGGGGGACAGCCATGAACACTGAAGCTTTCTTT. Translation gives CASRGTAMNTEAFF.

V and J are TRBV4-3 and TRBJ2-6; either TRBD1 or TRBD2 may supply D (5 bases each). The germline V gene encodes CDR1 LGHNA and CDR2 YSLEER. Trimming cost V 0 bases and J 0 bases, with 9 bases left between them. The CDR3 is made up of 17 amino acids. The DNA of the CDR3 is TGCGCCAGCAGCCAAGATCAAGGGACCTCTGGGGCCAACGTCCTGACTTTC. Its translation is CASSQDQGTSGANVLTF.

The genes are TRBV18 and TRBJ2-3; 7 positions agree with TRBD1. From germline, CDR1 is KGHSH and CDR2 LQKENI. Trimming removed 1 base from V and 5 bases from J; junction bases left unmatched: 3. The CDR3 contains 14 residues. The CDR3 sequence: CASSPQTGVDTQYF. In nucleotides, the CDR3 is TGTGCCAGCTCACCACAAACAGGGGTAGATACGCAGTATTTT.

The CDR3 loop reads CASSPYTEQYF. Written as DNA, the CDR3 is TGTGCCAGCAGCCCTTATACCGAGCAGTACTTC. The rearrangement joins TRBV11-2 to TRBJ2-7, with D unclear. Germline-derived CDR1 and CDR2 are SGHAT and FQNNGV. The V end lost 5 bases, the J end lost 6 bases, and 8 bases lay between the germline ends. The length of the CDR3 is 11 residues.

The rearrangement links TRBV7-3 to TRBJ2-1; the match to TRBD2 covers 10 bases. Germline loops: CDR1 SGHTA, CDR2 FQGTGA. J gave up 5 bases and V 5 bases, and 3 bases lay outside the gene matches. There are 14 residues in the CDR3. Here the CDR3 reads CASSLSGRNNEQFF. The CDR3 DNA sequence: TGTGCCAGCAGCCTTAGCGGGAGGAACAATGAGCAGTTCTTC.

The chain employs TRBV5-4 and TRBJ1-2, with 8 bases fitting TRBD1. After removal of 4 bases from V and 4 bases from J, the junction contained 9 bases not matched to a gene. Per the germline V gene, CDR1 is SGHNT and CDR2 is YYREEE (reference sequence). The CDR3 contains 15 residues. The CDR3 is CASSLSGGLAYGYTF. The CDR3 nucleotides read TGTGCCAGCAGCCTCTCAGGGGGCCTCGCCTATGGCTACACCTTC. Combining the CDR3 with reference TRBV5-4 and TRBJ1-2 gives the whole variable domain ETGVTQSPTHLIKTRGQQVTLRCSSQSGHNTVSWYQQALGQGPQFIFQYYREEENGRGNFPPRFSGLQFPNYSSELNVNALELDDSALYLCASSLSGGLAYGYTFGSGTRLTVV.

The rearrangement uses TRBV7-9 and TRBJ2-5; tentative D call: TRBD2 (5 bases). V lost 5 bases to trimming and J lost 2 bases, with 15 bases between them. In germline, CDR1 is SEHNR, CDR2 FQNEAQ (reference sequence). This CDR3 is 15 amino acids long. CDR3 amino acids: CASSRDSRRQETQYF. For the CDR3, the DNA is TGTGCCAGCAGCCGGGATAGCCGGAGGCAAGAGACCCAGTACTTC. Looking up the rest from reference TRBV7-9 and TRBJ2-5 gives the full variable domain: DTGVSQNPRHKITKRGQNVTFRCDPISEHNRLYWYRQTLGQGPEFLTYFQNEAQLEKSRLLSDRFSAERPKGSFSTLEIQRTEQGDSAMYLCASSRDSRRQETQYFGPGTRLLVL.

The V call is TRBV5-1, the J call TRBJ2-5; D is possibly TRBD1 (6 bases). The CDR3 has 16 amino acids. CDR1 and CDR2 from the germline V gene are SGHRS and YFSETQ. The V and J ends lost 0 bases and 2 bases respectively, with 14 bases between them. CDR3 nucleotide sequence: TGCGCCAGCAGCTTGGGACAGGAGATCTATCAAGAGACCCAGTACTTC. Translated: CASSLGQEIYQETQYF.

V is TRBV7-9 and J is TRBJ2-1; D tentatively fits TRBD1 or TRBD2 (5 bases each). The germline V and J ends were trimmed by 4 bases and 12 bases, with 16 bases remaining between them. Germline values: CDR1 SEHNR, CDR2 FQNEAQ (reference sequence). The length of the CDR3 is 13 residues. CDR3 nucleotides: TGTGCCAGCAGCTCCTACGGGGACGAGCGGCAGTTCTTC. This codes for CASSSYGDERQFF.

CDR3 sequence reads: CASSWTSGVVYNEQFF. For the CDR3, the DNA is TGCGCCAGCAGCTGGACTAGCGGGGTGGTCTACAATGAGCAGTTCTTC. The chain uses TRBV5-1 and TRBJ2-1; 12 bases agree with TRBD2. The CDR3 runs to 16 residues. The V segment lost 3 bases and the J segment 3 bases; nucleotides outside the gene matches: 4. The V gene's germline CDR1 is SGHRS and CDR2 YFSETQ.

The rearrangement links TRBV6-4 to TRBJ2-7; 8 bases agree with TRBD2. The length of the CDR3 is 13 residues. In germline, CDR1 is MRHNA, CDR2 SNTAGT. The V and J ends lost 10 bases and 0 bases, in that order; junction bases with no gene match: 5. The CDR3 loop is CANGRAPSYEQYF. The CDR3 DNA reads TGTGCCAACGGGAGGGCCCCCTCCTACGAGCAGTACTTC.

The V gene is TRBV30, the J gene TRBJ2-3, with 12 bases fitting TRBD2. Germline-derived CDR1 and CDR2 are GTSNPN and SVGIG (reference sequence). The ends lost 1 base at V and 4 bases at J; junction bases unmatched: 6. The CDR3 runs to 16 residues. As DNA, the CDR3 is TGTGCCTGGAGTGACCCGACTAGCGGGAGTTCAGATACGCAGTATTTT. Its translation: CAWSDPTSGSSDTQYF.

This clone was seen only a few times. The rearrangement links TRBV6-1 to TRBJ1-5; no definite D call. From germline, CDR1 is MNHNS and CDR2 SASEGT. The CDR3 totals 15 residues. V lost 4 bases and J lost 0, with 10 bases in between. Here the CDR3 reads CASSVYGSSNQPQHF. CDR3 nucleotide sequence: TGTGCCAGCAGTGTATACGGAAGTAGCAATCAGCCCCAGCATTTT.

This clone was found once. V usage is TRBV19 and J usage is TRBJ1-4; D is undetermined. Deletions cut 5 bases from V and 10 bases from J, with 17 bases between. Germline-derived CDR1 and CDR2 are LNHDA and SQIVND (reference sequence). The CDR3 covers 14 residues. The CDR3 is CASSPGQWEGKLFF. CDR3 bases: TGTGCCAGTAGTCCCGGGCAGTGGGAAGGAAAACTGTTTTTT. Together with reference TRBV19 and TRBJ1-4, the CDR3 gives the full variable domain: DGGITQSPKYLFRKEGQNVTLSCEQNLNHDAMYWYRQDPGQGLRLIYYSQIVNDFQKGDIAEGYSVSREKKESFPLTVTSAQKNPTAFYLCASSPGQWEGKLFFGSGTQLSVL.

This chain connects TRBV9 to TRBJ2-1; 8 nucleotides line up with TRBD2. Trimming at V came to 0 bases and at J to 6 bases, leaving 5 bases not matched to a gene. This CDR3 comprises 15 residues. Looked up from germline, CDR1 is SGDLS and CDR2 is YYNGEE. In DNA form, the CDR3 reads TGTGCCAGCAGCGTAGAAGCGGGAGTCGTCAATGAGCAGTTCTTC. Encoded protein: CASSVEAGVVNEQFF.

As for this clone: Other DNA sequences in this specimen translate into the identical CDR3. This sequence joins TRBV27 and TRBJ2-7; 8 nucleotides line up with TRBD1. Germline loops: CDR1 MNHEY, CDR2 SMNVEV (reference sequence). The CDR3 covers 14 residues. J gave up 0 bases and V 4 bases, and 2 bases lay outside the gene matches. The CDR3 sequence is CASSSDRVSYEQYF. DNA for the CDR3: TGTGCCAGCAGTTCGGACAGGGTCTCCTACGAGCAGTACTTC.

In this sample, this clone turned up once. The J gene is TRBJ1-6, the V gene TRBV7-9; D ambiguous. Trimming shortened V by 4 bases and J by 7 bases, and 14 bases separated the two germline ends. The CDR3 sequence is 15 residues long. Looked up from germline, CDR1 is SEHNR and CDR2 is FQNEAQ (reference sequence). CDR3 sequence reads: CASSSNLGGNSPLHF. The CDR3 nucleotides are TGTGCCAGCAGCTCGAATCTCGGAGGAAATTCACCCCTCCACTTT.

The chain carries TRBV9 and TRBJ2-3; 9 nucleotides agree with TRBD1. This CDR3 spans 15 amino acids. Germline trimming cut 4 bases from V and 5 bases from J; bases unmatched to any gene: 8. Germline CDR1 reads SGDLS; CDR2 reads YYNGEE. Here the CDR3 DNA reads TGTGCCAGCAGCCGCACAGGGGGCCTTGGAGATACGCAGTATTTT. Protein sequence: CASSRTGGLGDTQYF. The complete variable domain, with remaining parts taken from reference TRBV9 and TRBJ2-3, reads DSGVTQTPKHLITATGQRVTLRCSPRSGDLSVYWYQQSLDQGLQFLIQYYNGEERAKGNILERFSAQQFPDLHSELNLSSLELGDSALYFCASSRTGGLGDTQYFGPGTRLTVL.

The chain joins TRBV10-2 to TRBJ1-5; D not certain. This CDR3 spans 22 amino acids. Trimming shortened V by 0 bases and J by 9 bases, and 36 bases separated the two germline ends. Germline CDR1 reads WSHSY; CDR2 reads SAAADI. CDR3 loop: CASSESEGFVTAREDREGPQHF. As DNA, the CDR3 is TGCGCCAGCAGTGAGTCGGAGGGTTTTGTGACCGCACGCGAAGACCGGGAGGGGCCCCAGCATTTT.

The V and J genes are TRBV29-1 and TRBJ1-4; no firm D call. The germline V gene encodes CDR1 SQVTM and CDR2 ANQGSEA. The CDR3 is made up of 14 amino acids. V was shortened by 6 bases and J by 0 bases, with 11 bases between the two germline ends. The CDR3 region is CSVKGGTTNEKLFF. DNA for the CDR3: TGCAGCGTGAAAGGAGGTACAACTAATGAAAAACTGTTTTTT.

The chain is built from TRBV29-1 and TRBJ1-1, with D perhaps matching TRBD1 (5 bases). Per the germline V gene, CDR1 is SQVTM and CDR2 is ANQGSEA. V lost 7 bases to trimming and J lost 1 base, with 10 bases between them. The CDR3 totals 12 residues. DNA for the CDR3: TGCAGCGCCATTACAGGGAACACTGAAGCTTTCTTT. Encoded protein: CSAITGNTEAFF.

The V gene is TRBV27, the J gene TRBJ1-4, with TRBD1 matching over 8 bases. Germline CDR1 and CDR2: MNHEY and SMNVEV (reference sequence). The J segment lost 8 bases and the V segment lost 5 bases, leaving 10 bases of the junction unmatched. This CDR3 spans 15 amino acids. The CDR3 loop is CASSTRQGAGEKLFF. CDR3 nucleotide sequence: TGTGCCAGCAGTACTCGCCAGGGGGCTGGCGAAAAACTGTTTTTT.

The chain couples TRBV7-9 to TRBJ2-1; 10 positions agree with TRBD2. Germline values: CDR1 SEHNR, CDR2 FQNEAQ (reference sequence). The V and J ends lost 4 bases and 8 bases, in that order; junction bases with no gene match: 11. The CDR3 loop spans 16 amino acids. CDR3 amino acids: CASSSVLAGGRDEQFF. CDR3 bases: TGTGCCAGCAGCTCTGTTTTAGCGGGAGGTAGGGATGAGCAGTTCTTC.

The J gene is TRBJ2-5, the V gene TRBV7-8; perhaps D is TRBD1 or TRBD2 (5 bases each). CDR3 length: 14 amino acids. Trimming stripped 6 bases from V and 3 bases from J, with 14 bases between. CDR1 and CDR2 from the germline V gene are SGHVS and FQNEAQ. In DNA, the CDR3 is TGTGCCAGCAGTTTTTCCGGGACCGAAGAGACCCAGTACTTC. Translated, it gives CASSFSGTEETQYF.

This chain links TRBV4-3 with TRBJ2-1, with 7 nucleotides matching TRBD2. Unmatched junction bases numbered 13, after V lost 4 bases and J lost 10 bases. CDR1 is LGHNA and CDR2 is YSLEER in the germline V gene. There are 15 residues in the CDR3. The CDR3 DNA follows: TGCGCCAGCAGCCGCCGAATTTCTCTAGCGGACGAGCAGTTCTTC. Translated: CASSRRISLADEQFF.

CDR3: CASSLGRLAGTTDTQYF. CDR3 DNA: TGTGCCAGCAGCTTAGGGCGGCTAGCGGGGACCACAGATACGCAGTATTTT. The V call is TRBV7-2, the J call TRBJ2-3; 9 bases line up with TRBD2. This CDR3 is built from 17 residues. With V trimmed by 1 base and J by 2 bases, 7 bases remained unmatched. The germline gives CDR1 SGHTA, CDR2 FQGNSA.

The chain links TRBV29-1 to TRBJ2-1; TRBD1 matches at 10 bases. The CDR3 consists of 13 residues. Per the germline V gene, CDR1 is SQVTM and CDR2 is ANQGSEA. V lost 7 bases to trimming and J lost 4 bases; unmatched junction nucleotides: 4. CDR3 DNA sequence: TGCAGCGACTGGACAGGGGGATACAATGAGCAGTTCTTC. This codes for CSDWTGGYNEQFF.

The chain recombines TRBV28 with TRBJ1-2; D is unclear. Germline V gives CDR1 MDHEN, CDR2 SYDVKM. This CDR3 spans 14 amino acids. The V end was cut by 5 bases, the J end by 3 bases, with 13 bases between. The CDR3 DNA sequence: TGTGCCAGCAGTGTTGTGGGCCCGGACTATGGCTACACCTTC. It codes for CASSVVGPDYGYTF.

This clone appeared once. This chain joins TRBV19 and TRBJ2-7; D is possibly TRBD1 or TRBD2 (5 bases each). The germline V and J ends were trimmed by 5 bases and 7 bases, with 21 bases remaining between them. The CDR3 length is 15 residues. Germline V gene data show CDR1 as LNHDA and CDR2 as SQIVND (reference sequence). The CDR3, as DNA: TGTGCCAGTAGTCCTCAAGGGACCACTCTCTCAGAGCAGTACTTC. Its translation is CASSPQGTTLSEQYF.